This record looks at one T cell receptor (beta chain) sequence and its context. J lost 1 base, V lost 2 bases, and 15 bases had no gene match. Germline V gene sequence: CDR1 KGHDR, CDR2 SFDVKD. The CDR3 runs to 20 residues. This record comes from a study of CD8 T cells in Susac syndrome. RNA in amounts of about 0.45 to 1 ug was reverse transcribed with random hexamers. TCRdb reprocessed the immunoSEQ multiplex PCR reads via MiXCR and lists one record per CDR3 protein. Of some 150,000 distinct CDR3 sequences in the sample, approximately 94% are singletons; the top ten hold less than 0.095%. Specimen: CD4+ T cells from PBMCs. The J gene is TRBJ1-1, the V gene TRBV24-1; the match to TRBD1 covers 10 bases. The sequence was obtained from a human donor in good health. In nucleotides, the CDR3 is TGTGCCACCAGTGATTCTACCCTAGGACAGGGGGACTTTAAGAACACTGAAGCTTTCTTT. Translating it yields CATSDSTLGQGDFKNTEAFF.